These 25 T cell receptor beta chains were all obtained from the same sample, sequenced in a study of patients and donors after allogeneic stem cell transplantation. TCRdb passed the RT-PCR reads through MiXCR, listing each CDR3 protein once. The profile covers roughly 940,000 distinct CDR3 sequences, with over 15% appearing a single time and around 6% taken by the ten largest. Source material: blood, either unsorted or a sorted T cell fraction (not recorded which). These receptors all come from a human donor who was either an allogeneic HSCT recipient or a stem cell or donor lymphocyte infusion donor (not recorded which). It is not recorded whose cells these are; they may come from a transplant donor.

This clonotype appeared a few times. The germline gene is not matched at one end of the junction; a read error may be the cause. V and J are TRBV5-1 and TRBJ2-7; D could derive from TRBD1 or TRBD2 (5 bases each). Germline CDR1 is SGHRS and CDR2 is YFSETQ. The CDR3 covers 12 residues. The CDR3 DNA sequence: TGCGCCAGCAGCCGGGACCGCGTCGCTTGGGACTTC. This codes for CASSRDRVAWDF. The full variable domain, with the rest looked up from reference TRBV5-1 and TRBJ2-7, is KAGVTQTPRYLIKTRGQQVTLSCSPISGHRSVSWYQQTPGQGLQFLFEYFSETQRNKGNFPGRFSGRQFSNSRSEMNVSTLELGDSALYLCASSRDRVAWDFGPGTRLTVT.

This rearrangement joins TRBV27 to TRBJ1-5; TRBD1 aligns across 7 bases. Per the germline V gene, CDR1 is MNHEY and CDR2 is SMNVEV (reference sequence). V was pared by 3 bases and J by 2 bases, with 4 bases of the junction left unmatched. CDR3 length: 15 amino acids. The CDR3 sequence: CASSFYTGGNQPQHF. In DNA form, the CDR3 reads TGTGCCAGCAGTTTCTATACAGGGGGCAATCAGCCCCAGCATTTT.

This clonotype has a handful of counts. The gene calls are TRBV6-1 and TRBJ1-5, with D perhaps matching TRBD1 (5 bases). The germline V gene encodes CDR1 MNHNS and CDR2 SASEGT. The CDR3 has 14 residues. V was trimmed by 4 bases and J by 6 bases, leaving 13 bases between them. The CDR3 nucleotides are TGTGCCAGCAGTGTGGGGGGAAAAGGTCAGCCCCAGCATTTT. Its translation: CASSVGGKGQPQHF.

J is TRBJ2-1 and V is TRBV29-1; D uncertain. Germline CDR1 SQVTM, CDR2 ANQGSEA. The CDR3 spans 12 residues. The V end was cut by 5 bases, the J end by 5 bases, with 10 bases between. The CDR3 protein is CSVLEGNNEQFF. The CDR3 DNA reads TGCAGCGTTTTAGAAGGGAACAATGAGCAGTTCTTC.

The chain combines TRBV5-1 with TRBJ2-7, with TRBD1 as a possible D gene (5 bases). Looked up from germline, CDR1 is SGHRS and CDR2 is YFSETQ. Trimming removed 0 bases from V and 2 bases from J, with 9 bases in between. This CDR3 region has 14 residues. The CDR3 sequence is CASSLVGVAYEQYF. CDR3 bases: TGCGCCAGCAGCTTGGTAGGGGTGGCCTACGAGCAGTACTTC.

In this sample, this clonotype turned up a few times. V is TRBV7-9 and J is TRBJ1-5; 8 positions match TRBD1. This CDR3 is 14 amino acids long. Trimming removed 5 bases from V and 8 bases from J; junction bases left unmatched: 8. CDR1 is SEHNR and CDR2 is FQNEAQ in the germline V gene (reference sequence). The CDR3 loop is CASSETGERKPQHF. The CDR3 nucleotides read TGTGCCAGCAGCGAGACAGGGGAAAGGAAGCCCCAGCATTTT.

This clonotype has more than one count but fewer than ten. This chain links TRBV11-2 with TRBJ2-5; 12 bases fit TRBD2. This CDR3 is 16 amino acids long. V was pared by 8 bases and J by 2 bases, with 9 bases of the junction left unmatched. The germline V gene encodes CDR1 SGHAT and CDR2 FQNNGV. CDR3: CASGQGTSGGQETQYF. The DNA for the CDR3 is TGTGCCAGCGGACAGGGTACTAGCGGGGGGCAAGAGACCCAGTACTTC.

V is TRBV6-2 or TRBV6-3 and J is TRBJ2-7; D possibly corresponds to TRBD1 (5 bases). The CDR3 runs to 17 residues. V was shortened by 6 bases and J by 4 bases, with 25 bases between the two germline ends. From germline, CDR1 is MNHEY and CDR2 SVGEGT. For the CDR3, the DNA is TGTGCCAGCAGCCCGCACCGCCAACAGGCCCTGGGGTACGAGCAGTACTTC. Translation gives CASSPHRQQALGYEQYF.

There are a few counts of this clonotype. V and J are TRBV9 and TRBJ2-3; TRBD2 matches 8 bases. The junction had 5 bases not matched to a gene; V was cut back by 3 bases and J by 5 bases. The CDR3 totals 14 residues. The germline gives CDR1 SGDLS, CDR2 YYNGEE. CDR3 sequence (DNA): TGTGCCAGCAGCGACGGGGGGGCGAGAGATACGCAGTATTTT. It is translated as CASSDGGARDTQYF.

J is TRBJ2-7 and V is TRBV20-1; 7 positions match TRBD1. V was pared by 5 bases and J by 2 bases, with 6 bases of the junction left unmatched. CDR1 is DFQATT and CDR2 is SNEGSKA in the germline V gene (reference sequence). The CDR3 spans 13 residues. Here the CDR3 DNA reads TGCAGTGCTCTCAGGGGGACCACCTACGAGCAGTACTTC. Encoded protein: CSALRGTTYEQYF.

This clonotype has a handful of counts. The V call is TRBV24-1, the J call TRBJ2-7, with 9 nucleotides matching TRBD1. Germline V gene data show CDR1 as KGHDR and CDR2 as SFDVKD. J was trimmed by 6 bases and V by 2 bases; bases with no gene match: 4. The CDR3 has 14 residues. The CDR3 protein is CATSDSMTGGEQYF. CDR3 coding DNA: TGTGCCACCAGTGATTCAATGACAGGGGGCGAGCAGTACTTC.

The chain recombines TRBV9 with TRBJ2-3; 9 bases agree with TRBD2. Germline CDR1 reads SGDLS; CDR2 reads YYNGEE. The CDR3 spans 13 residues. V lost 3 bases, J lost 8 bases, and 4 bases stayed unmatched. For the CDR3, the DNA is TGTGCCAGCAGCGCGCTAGCGGGAAGTACGCAGTATTTT. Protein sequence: CASSALAGSTQYF.

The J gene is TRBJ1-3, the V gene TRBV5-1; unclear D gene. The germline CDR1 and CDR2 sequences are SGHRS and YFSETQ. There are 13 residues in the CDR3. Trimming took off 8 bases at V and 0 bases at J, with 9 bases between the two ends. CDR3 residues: CASGTYSGNTIYF. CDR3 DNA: TGCGCCAGTGGAACGTACTCTGGAAACACCATATATTTT.

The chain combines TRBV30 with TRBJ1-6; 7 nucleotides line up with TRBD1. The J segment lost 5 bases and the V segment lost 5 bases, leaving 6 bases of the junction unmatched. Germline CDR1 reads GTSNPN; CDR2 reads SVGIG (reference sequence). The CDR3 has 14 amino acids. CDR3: CAWRTGTDNSPLHF. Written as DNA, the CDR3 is TGTGCCTGGCGGACGGGGACAGATAATTCACCCCTCCACTTT.

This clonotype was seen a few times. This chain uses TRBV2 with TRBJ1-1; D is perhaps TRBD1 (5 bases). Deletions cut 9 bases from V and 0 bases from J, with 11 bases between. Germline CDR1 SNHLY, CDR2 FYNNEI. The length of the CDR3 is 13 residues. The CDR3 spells CASGGEMNTEAFF. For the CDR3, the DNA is TGTGCCAGTGGAGGGGAAATGAACACTGAAGCTTTCTTT.

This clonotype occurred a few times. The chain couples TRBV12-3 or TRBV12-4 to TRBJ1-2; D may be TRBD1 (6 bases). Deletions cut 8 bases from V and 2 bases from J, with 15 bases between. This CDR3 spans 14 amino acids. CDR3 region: CASAAPRGNYGYTF. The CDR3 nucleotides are TGTGCCAGCGCAGCACCGAGGGGGAACTATGGCTACACCTTC.

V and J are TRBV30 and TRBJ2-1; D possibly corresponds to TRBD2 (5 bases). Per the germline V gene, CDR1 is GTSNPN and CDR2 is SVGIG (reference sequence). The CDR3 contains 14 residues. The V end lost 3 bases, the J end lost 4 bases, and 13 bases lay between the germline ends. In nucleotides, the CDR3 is TGTGCCTGGAGACCCCCGGGGAGTTACAATGAGCAGTTCTTC. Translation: CAWRPPGSYNEQFF.

CDR3 in amino acids: CASSPLLRPLGYTF. CDR3 bases: TGCGCCAGCAGCCCCCTTTTGCGGCCCCTTGGCTACACCTTC. This sequence joins TRBV5-1 and TRBJ1-2, with D unresolved. The ends were cut back, 4 bases at V and 7 bases at J, with 17 bases in the middle. This CDR3 contains 14 residues. CDR1 is SGHRS and CDR2 is YFSETQ in the germline V gene.

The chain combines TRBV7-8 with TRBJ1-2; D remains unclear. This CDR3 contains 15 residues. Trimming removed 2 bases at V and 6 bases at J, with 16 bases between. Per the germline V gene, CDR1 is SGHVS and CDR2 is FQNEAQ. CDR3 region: CASSLLTFLGHGYTF. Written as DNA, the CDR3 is TGTGCCAGCAGCTTATTAACCTTCCTCGGACATGGCTACACCTTC.

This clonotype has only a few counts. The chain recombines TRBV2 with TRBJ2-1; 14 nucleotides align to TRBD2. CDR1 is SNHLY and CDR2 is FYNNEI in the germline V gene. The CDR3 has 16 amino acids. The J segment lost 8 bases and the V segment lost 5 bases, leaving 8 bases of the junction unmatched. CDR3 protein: CASSSRGTSGRDEQFF. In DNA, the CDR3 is TGTGCCAGCAGTTCCAGGGGGACTAGCGGGAGAGATGAGCAGTTCTTC.

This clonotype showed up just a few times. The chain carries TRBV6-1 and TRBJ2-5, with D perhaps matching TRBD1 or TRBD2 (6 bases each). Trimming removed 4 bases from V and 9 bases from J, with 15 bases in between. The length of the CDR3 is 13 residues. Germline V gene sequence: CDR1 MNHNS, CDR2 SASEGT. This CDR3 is CASSAYRGQAQYF. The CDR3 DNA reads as TGTGCCAGCAGTGCCTACCGGGGGCAGGCCCAGTACTTC.

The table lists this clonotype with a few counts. CDR3 protein: CAISEPRGETQYF. DNA for the CDR3: TGTGCCATCAGTGAACCGAGGGGGGAGACCCAGTACTTC. This sequence joins TRBV10-3 and TRBJ2-5, with D perhaps TRBD1 (6 bases). Trimming removed 3 bases at V and 5 bases at J, with 10 bases between. Germline loops: CDR1 ENHRY, CDR2 SYGVKD. The CDR3 runs to 13 residues.

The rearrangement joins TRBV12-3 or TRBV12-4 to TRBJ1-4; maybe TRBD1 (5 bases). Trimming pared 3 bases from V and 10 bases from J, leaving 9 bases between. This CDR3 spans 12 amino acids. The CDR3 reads CASSFPGGKLFF. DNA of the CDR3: TGTGCCAGCAGTTTTCCGGGGGGAAAACTGTTTTTT.

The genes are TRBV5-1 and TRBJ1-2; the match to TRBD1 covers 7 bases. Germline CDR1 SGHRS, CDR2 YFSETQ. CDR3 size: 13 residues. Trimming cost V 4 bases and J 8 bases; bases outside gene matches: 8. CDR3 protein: CASSQTGEEGYTF. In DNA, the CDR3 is TGCGCCAGCAGCCAAACAGGGGAGGAGGGCTACACCTTC.

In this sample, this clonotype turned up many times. The CDR3 DNA reads as TGTGCCAGCAGCTTGGGTGGACGACCCGGAAACACCATATATTTT. This codes for CASSLGGRPGNTIYF. This chain connects TRBV7-2 to TRBJ1-3, with D unresolved. Germline-derived CDR1 and CDR2 are SGHTA and FQGNSA. CDR3 length: 15 amino acids. Trimming removed 3 bases from V and 4 bases from J, with 13 bases in between.